These 9 T cell receptor beta chains were all obtained from the same sample, sequenced in a study of Ad26.COV2.S vaccination and SARS-CoV-2 variants. Sequenced by immunoSEQ multiplex PCR; TCRdb stores in-frame clones only, minus some. The sample consists of about 370,000 clones, around 91% of them appearing once. Regarding treatment: about 20 received Ad26.COV2.S at low or high dose, single or two shots; 5 received placebo; per-sample allocation not given. Sampling took place 63 days after the first vaccine or placebo injection. Here the sequenced sample was peripheral blood, taken in a trial of Ad26.COV2.S vaccine versus placebo. These receptors came from a person aged 18 to 59 who received the Ad26.COV2.S COVID-19 vaccine or a placebo.

The rearrangement links TRBV3-1 (or the pseudogene TRBV3-2) to TRBJ1-3; the D is unclear. CDR3 length: 15 residues. CDR1 and CDR2 (germline): LGHDT, YNNKEL (reference sequence). Trimming took 1 base from V and 4 from J, leaving 11 bases between them. The CDR3 bases are TGTGCCAGCAGCCAAGTAGCGCTTTCCGGAAACACCATATATTTT. Translated, it gives CASSQVALSGNTIYF.

The rearrangement links TRBV4-1 to TRBJ2-2; 10 bases fit TRBD2. Germline V gives CDR1 MGHRA, CDR2 YSYEKL. The CDR3 extends over 16 amino acids. Germline trimming cut 2 bases from V and 7 bases from J; bases unmatched to any gene: 7. Here the CDR3 DNA reads TGCGCCAGCAGCCAACTGACTAGCGGGCCGCACGGGGAGCTGTTTTTT. As protein: CASSQLTSGPHGELFF.

The chain's CDR3 is CASSQPAADLGRYGYTF. In nucleotides, the CDR3 is TGCGCCAGCAGCCAACCCGCGGCTGACCTTGGGCGCTATGGCTACACCTTC. The chain links TRBV4-1 to TRBJ1-2, with D unclear. This CDR3 contains 17 residues. Germline V gene sequence: CDR1 MGHRA, CDR2 YSYEKL. V dropped 2 bases and J dropped 4 bases, with 20 bases sitting between them.

J is TRBJ1-3 and V is TRBV18; D ambiguous. The CDR3 extends over 15 amino acids. V dropped 2 bases and J dropped 4 bases, with 12 bases sitting between them. From germline, CDR1 is KGHSH and CDR2 LQKENI. CDR3 region: CASSPVSGLGNTIYF. DNA of the CDR3: TGTGCCAGCTCACCAGTCTCCGGGCTCGGAAACACCATATATTTT. The full variable domain, completed using reference TRBV18 and TRBJ1-3, is NAGVMQNPRHLVRRRGQEARLRCSPMKGHSHVYWYRQLPEEGLKFMVYLQKENIIDESGMPKERFSAEFPKEGPSILRIQQVVRGDSAAYFCASSPVSGLGNTIYFGEGSWLTVV.

This chain joins TRBV3-1 (or the pseudogene TRBV3-2) and TRBJ2-5, with D possibly being TRBD2 (7 bases). The CDR3 totals 15 residues. Germline CDR1 reads LGHDT; CDR2 reads YNNKEL (reference sequence). The V and J ends lost 4 bases and 2 bases respectively, with 14 bases between them. CDR3 coding DNA: TGTGCCAGCAGCCGGAGGGGGGGCGAACAAGAGACCCAGTACTTC. Translating it yields CASSRRGGEQETQYF.

This clone was observed a single time. This rearrangement joins TRBV19 to TRBJ1-5; 10 bases agree with TRBD1. V lost 7 bases and J lost 0; bases outside the gene matches: 15. The CDR3 contains 19 residues. The germline gives CDR1 LNHDA, CDR2 SQIVND (reference sequence). The CDR3 loop reads CASMVLGQGVPYSNQPQHF. For the CDR3, the DNA is TGTGCCAGTATGGTCCTTGGACAGGGGGTTCCCTATAGCAATCAGCCCCAGCATTTT.

The gene calls are TRBV30 and TRBJ2-5; possible D gene TRBD1, 6 bases. V gave up 5 bases and J gave up 3 bases, with 10 bases separating them. This CDR3 is built from 12 residues. Per the germline V gene, CDR1 is GTSNPN and CDR2 is SVGIG (reference sequence). CDR3 in amino acids: CAWSGVKETQYF. DNA of the CDR3: TGTGCCTGGTCAGGGGTAAAAGAGACCCAGTACTTC.

J is TRBJ1-5 and V is TRBV19, with 10 bases aligning to TRBD1. Germline V lookup: CDR1 LNHDA, CDR2 SQIVND (reference sequence). CDR3 length: 16 amino acids. Trimming at V came to 4 bases and at J to 12 bases, leaving 15 bases not matched to a gene. CDR3 DNA sequence: TGTGCCAGTAGTACCGGCGGGGACAGGGGAAGGGGTCTCCAGCATTTT. The encoded protein is CASSTGGDRGRGLQHF.

The rearrangement uses TRBV7-2 and TRBJ2-4; weak D call: TRBD1 (5 bases). V lost 2 bases to trimming and J lost 9 bases, with 11 bases between them. Germline lookup yields CDR1 SGHTA and CDR2 FQGNSA. The CDR3 is made up of 13 amino acids. The CDR3 spells CASSLKGQSIQYF. The CDR3 DNA follows: TGTGCCAGCAGCTTAAAGGGGCAAAGCATTCAGTACTTC.